What follows are 27 T cell receptor beta chains derived from one specimen sequenced in a study of blood T cell repertoires in COVID-19. Method: immunoSEQ multiplex PCR; TCRdb's copy keeps in-frame clones and lacks some. The table lists 100,000 to 150,000 clones, around nine tenths of them singletons, with around 20% in the top ten. Material: peripheral blood. Every receptor here comes from a man aged 45-65 years with active or convalescent COVID-19.

The gene calls are TRBV6-5 and TRBJ2-1; 8 positions agree with TRBD2. The CDR3 has 14 amino acids. CDR1 MNHEY and CDR2 SVGAGI come from the germline V gene. V was pared by 10 bases and J by 9 bases, with 14 bases of the junction left unmatched. The CDR3 sequence: CATAVQRERSEQFF. The CDR3 DNA follows: TGTGCCACAGCAGTCCAGCGGGAGAGGAGTGAGCAGTTCTTC.

The chain joins TRBV14 to TRBJ1-2; D gene unclear. V was trimmed by 3 bases and J by 7 bases, leaving 21 bases between them. CDR1 and CDR2 (germline): SGHDN, FVKESK. The CDR3 sequence is 16 residues long. The CDR3 DNA reads as TGTGCCAGCAGCCAGGAGCTGAATCCGGCCGGTACTGGCTACACCTTC. Amino acids: CASSQELNPAGTGYTF. Drawing the rest from reference TRBV14 and TRBJ1-2, the complete variable domain is EAGVTQFPSHSVIEKGQTVTLRCDPISGHDNLYWYRRVMGKEIKFLLHFVKESKQDESGMPNNRFLAERTGGTYSTLKVQPAELEDSGVYFCASSQELNPAGTGYTFGSGTRLTVV.

This clone came up a few times. This chain joins TRBV28 and TRBJ1-1; TRBD1 agrees at 7 bases. The V gene's germline CDR1 is MDHEN and CDR2 SYDVKM. Trimming cost V 5 bases and J 3 bases; bases outside gene matches: 9. The CDR3 is made up of 15 amino acids. This chain's CDR3 is CASSPSRDRDTEAFF. The CDR3 DNA reads TGTGCCAGCAGTCCGTCGCGAGACAGGGACACTGAAGCTTTCTTT. Full variable domain (outside the CDR3, taken from reference TRBV28 and TRBJ1-1): DVKVTQSSRYLVKRTGEKVFLECVQDMDHENMFWYRQDPGLGLRLIYFSYDVKMKEKGDIPEGYSVSREKKERFSLILESASTNQTSMYLCASSPSRDRDTEAFFGQGTRLTVV.

This clone appeared a single time. The chain links TRBV5-6 to TRBJ2-6; possible D gene TRBD1, 6 bases. Trimming took off 4 bases at V and 1 base at J, with 9 bases between the two ends. The CDR3 is 15 amino acids. Germline CDR1 reads SGHDT; CDR2 reads YYEEEE. The CDR3 DNA follows: TGTGCCAGCAGCGCTCAGGGGTCTGGGGCCAACGTCCTGACTTTC. This gives the protein CASSAQGSGANVLTF.

The CDR3, as DNA: TGTGCCACCAGTGCAGGGCGGTTCGGCGATCAGCCCCAGCATTTT. The encoded protein is CATSAGRFGDQPQHF. The chain recombines TRBV24-1 with TRBJ1-5, with D perhaps TRBD1 (5 bases). V lost 5 bases, J lost 5 bases, and 15 bases lay in between. In germline, CDR1 is KGHDR, CDR2 SFDVKD. The CDR3 runs 15 residues.

This clone appeared once. V gene TRBV30 combines with J gene TRBJ1-4; the D gene is possibly TRBD1 (6 bases). This CDR3 has 16 residues. Germline V gene data show CDR1 as GTSNPN and CDR2 as SVGIG (reference sequence). V lost 1 base to trimming and J lost 8 bases, with 20 bases between them. CDR3 loop: CAWSGGHLTVSEKLFF. In DNA, the CDR3 is TGTGCCTGGAGTGGGGGACACCTGACCGTGTCGGAAAAACTGTTTTTT.

The chain has TRBV24-1 and TRBJ2-2, with TRBD2 matching 13 bases. The CDR3 runs 17 residues. Germline V gives CDR1 KGHDR, CDR2 SFDVKD. V lost 2 bases, J lost 5 bases, and 4 bases stayed unmatched. CDR3 sequence reads: CATSDSGTSGITGELFF. CDR3 bases: TGTGCCACCAGTGATTCAGGGACTAGCGGGATTACCGGGGAGCTGTTTTTT.

This chain joins TRBV11-2 and TRBJ2-7; a weak D match, TRBD2 (6 bases). Trimming removed 2 bases at V and 0 bases at J, with 17 bases between. Germline V gene data show CDR1 as SGHAT and CDR2 as FQNNGV. This CDR3 comprises 17 residues. The CDR3 loop reads CASSLTPAGGLSYEQYF. In DNA form, the CDR3 reads TGTGCCAGCAGCTTAACCCCGGCCGGAGGGCTCTCCTACGAGCAGTACTTC.

The chain recombines TRBV30 with TRBJ2-5; 7 nucleotides line up with TRBD1. Looked up from germline, CDR1 is GTSNPN and CDR2 is SVGIG (reference sequence). The trim removed 4 bases at V and 2 bases at J, leaving 4 bases unmatched. The CDR3 sequence is 13 residues long. CDR3 bases: TGTGCCTGGACGGGGACAGCACAAGAGACCCAGTACTTC. Its translation is CAWTGTAQETQYF.

The V gene is TRBV27, the J gene TRBJ2-3; 10 positions match TRBD1. The CDR3 contains 15 residues. From germline, CDR1 is MNHEY and CDR2 SMNVEV (reference sequence). V was pared by 5 bases and J by 8 bases, with 10 bases of the junction left unmatched. In nucleotides, the CDR3 is TGTGCCAGCAGTCCACTGGGGACAGGGGCCGCTACGCAGTATTTT. This sequence encodes CASSPLGTGAATQYF.

With respect to this clone: Its ends do not fully match the called genes, so a read error is possible. The chain combines TRBV18 with TRBJ1-5; TRBD1 agrees at 7 bases. Per germline, CDR1 KGHSH and CDR2 LQKENI. CDR3 length: 15 amino acids. The CDR3 loop is CASSPRRDSSQPQHF. CDR3 bases: TGTGCCAGCTCACCACGGCGGGACAGCAGTCAGCCCCAGCATTTT.

The chain joins TRBV6-2 or TRBV6-3 to TRBJ2-3; D gene unclear. The CDR3 contains 14 residues. V lost 2 bases and J lost 2, with 8 bases in between. The V gene's germline CDR1 is MNHEY and CDR2 SVGEGT. CDR3 sequence reads: CASSYGAITDTQYF. The DNA of the CDR3 is TGTGCCAGCAGTTACGGAGCGATCACAGATACGCAGTATTTT.

The V call is TRBV5-4, the J call TRBJ2-7, with 8 bases lining up with TRBD2. CDR3 length: 14 residues. Losses at the gene ends were 5 bases for V and 0 bases for J; bases not matched to a gene: 4. Per germline, CDR1 SGHNT and CDR2 YYREEE (reference sequence). The CDR3 bases are TGTGCCAGCAGACAAGCGGGAGCCTCCTACGAGCAGTACTTC. This gives the protein CASRQAGASYEQYF.

The V gene is TRBV3-1 (or the pseudogene TRBV3-2), the J gene TRBJ2-2; 7 bases match TRBD2. The CDR3 consists of 17 residues. The trim removed 1 base at V and 4 bases at J, leaving 9 bases unmatched. CDR1 is LGHDT and CDR2 is YNNKEL in the germline V gene (reference sequence). The CDR3 region is CASSQVGREWVTGELFF. Written as DNA, the CDR3 is TGTGCCAGCAGCCAAGTTGGGCGGGAGTGGGTCACCGGGGAGCTGTTTTTT.

This clone was counted once. The chain recombines TRBV5-8 with TRBJ2-5, with 7 nucleotides matching TRBD1. The germline CDR1 and CDR2 sequences are SGHTS and YDEGEE. The junction had 10 bases not matched to a gene; V was cut back by 4 bases and J by 4 bases. The CDR3 loop spans 15 amino acids. CDR3 in DNA: TGTGCCAGCAGCCACTTCCGGGACAGACGAGAGACCCAGTACTTC. The encoded protein is CASSHFRDRRETQYF.

This chain joins TRBV5-1 and TRBJ2-7; 8 bases match TRBD2. The CDR3 length is 17 residues. The junction had 12 bases not matched to a gene; V was cut back by 4 bases and J by 0 bases. From germline, CDR1 is SGHRS and CDR2 YFSETQ. CDR3 residues: CASSPGRAGSVSYEQYF. DNA for the CDR3: TGCGCCAGCAGCCCCGGGAGGGCAGGGTCCGTCTCCTACGAGCAGTACTTC.

The chain couples TRBV19 to TRBJ1-2, with a possible D match to TRBD1 (5 bases). The CDR3 runs 13 residues. The V gene's germline CDR1 is LNHDA and CDR2 SQIVND (reference sequence). V was trimmed by 5 bases and J by 8 bases, leaving 15 bases between them. The CDR3 reads CASSHGREGGYTF. The CDR3 DNA reads TGTGCCAGTAGTCACGGCAGGGAAGGCGGCTACACCTTC.

This clone was seen more than once but under ten times. The sample has other DNA sequences that encode this CDR3 too. The rearrangement links TRBV6-5 to TRBJ1-5; D is perhaps TRBD1 (5 bases). The CDR3 runs 13 residues. V gave up 6 bases and J gave up 4 bases, with 10 bases separating them. Germline V gene data show CDR1 as MNHEY and CDR2 as SVGAGI. The CDR3 DNA is TGTGCCAGCAGACCCGACAGAAATCAGCCCCAGCATTTT. Translated: CASRPDRNQPQHF.

The chain couples TRBV3-1 (or the pseudogene TRBV3-2) to TRBJ1-6, with D tentatively TRBD1 (5 bases). Germline V CDR1 and CDR2: LGHDT, YNNKEL (reference sequence). The CDR3 extends over 17 amino acids. The V end lost 1 base, the J end lost 4 bases, and 14 bases lay between the germline ends. The CDR3 region is CASSQVPHDRYNSPLHF. The CDR3 DNA follows: TGTGCCAGCAGCCAAGTTCCACACGACAGATATAATTCACCCCTCCACTTT.

This clone was seen once. This sequence joins TRBV7-2 and TRBJ2-3; 15 nucleotides match TRBD2. CDR3 length: 16 amino acids. Germline V gene sequence: CDR1 SGHTA, CDR2 FQGNSA. The trim removed 3 bases at V and 4 bases at J, leaving 2 bases unmatched. The CDR3: CASSLGLAGGSDTQYF. The CDR3 nucleotides read TGTGCCAGCAGCTTGGGACTAGCGGGAGGATCAGATACGCAGTATTTT.

The chain recombines TRBV6-5 with TRBJ1-2, with TRBD1 matching 7 bases. The trim removed 5 bases at V and 6 bases at J, leaving 6 bases unmatched. From germline, CDR1 is MNHEY and CDR2 SVGAGI. This CDR3 is built from 13 residues. CDR3 amino acids: CASSRGTEDGYTF. As DNA, the CDR3 is TGTGCCAGCAGTAGAGGGACAGAAGATGGCTACACCTTC.

This clone was seen a few times. The chain links TRBV29-1 to TRBJ2-1; maybe TRBD1 (5 bases). Germline CDR1 and CDR2: SQVTM and ANQGSEA. The V end lost 4 bases, the J end lost 6 bases, and 13 bases lay between the germline ends. The CDR3 runs to 13 residues. The CDR3 reads CSVVYRTSNEQFF. In DNA, the CDR3 is TGCAGCGTTGTTTACAGGACCAGCAATGAGCAGTTCTTC.

This clone was observed a few times. V and J are TRBV28 and TRBJ2-7; 10 bases are shared with TRBD1. Germline loops: CDR1 MDHEN, CDR2 SYDVKM. This CDR3 region has 15 residues. CDR3 nucleotide sequence: TGTGCTCTAACCTCGACAGGGGGCACTCATTACGAGCAGTACTTC. This codes for CALTSTGGTHYEQYF.

V usage is TRBV3-1 (or the pseudogene TRBV3-2) and J usage is TRBJ2-3, with 14 nucleotides matching TRBD2. CDR3 length: 20 amino acids. The ends lost 4 bases at V and 6 bases at J; junction bases unmatched: 18. The germline CDR1 and CDR2 sequences are LGHDT and YNNKEL (reference sequence). The CDR3 is CASSPSYRTSGRHRGDTQYF. In nucleotides, the CDR3 is TGTGCCAGCAGCCCCTCCTACAGGACTAGCGGGAGGCATCGAGGGGATACGCAGTATTTT.

The DNA for the CDR3 is TGTGCCAGCAGCCGCACAGGGGGGACCGAAGCTTTCTTT. Amino acid sequence: CASSRTGGTEAFF. The rearrangement joins TRBV12-3 or TRBV12-4 to TRBJ1-1, with 8 bases lining up with TRBD1. The CDR3 covers 13 residues. V was clipped by 6 bases and J by 8 bases; unmatched bases: 8.

V usage is TRBV5-6 and J usage is TRBJ2-1, with TRBD2 matching over 8 bases. The CDR3 is 16 residues long. Germline-derived CDR1 and CDR2 are SGHDT and YYEEEE. The V segment lost 1 base and the J segment 7 bases; nucleotides outside the gene matches: 10. This CDR3 is CASSLQTGTRLNEQFF. CDR3 in DNA: TGTGCCAGCAGCTTGCAGACCGGGACTAGGTTGAATGAGCAGTTCTTC. Filled out from reference TRBV5-6 and TRBJ2-1, the complete variable domain reads DAGVTQSPTHLIKTRGQQVTLRCSPKSGHDTVSWYQQALGQGPQFIFQYYEEEERQRGNFPDRFSGHQFPNYSSELNVNALLLGDSALYLCASSLQTGTRLNEQFFGPGTRLTVL.

The chain has TRBV3-1 (or the pseudogene TRBV3-2) and TRBJ1-4; 7 bases agree with TRBD1. This CDR3 has 15 residues. V dropped 4 bases and J dropped 12; count of bases not matched to a gene: 14. The germline V gene has CDR1 LGHDT and CDR2 YNNKEL (reference sequence). This chain's CDR3 is CASSLLTDRVSELFF. For the CDR3, the DNA is TGTGCCAGCAGCCTCCTGACCGACAGGGTGTCGGAACTGTTTTTT.